A selection of T cell receptor beta chains follows, all from one sample in a study of blood T cell repertoires in COVID-19. TCRdb keeps only in-frame clones here, not all; method: immunoSEQ multiplex PCR. The table has tens of thousands of clones, roughly nine tenths seen once; the top ten hold less than 30%. Sample: peripheral blood. All receptors come from an elderly woman with acute or convalescent COVID-19. Both conserved end residues are part of each CDR3. Each record gives: clone size, V gene, D gene, J gene, CDR3 protein, CDR3 DNA. D genes are given only for firm matches. Expanded clones are given a class, and other clones once, few, many or no size at all.

.	TRBV19	TRBD1	TRBJ2-2	CASSGRDRMYTGELFF	TGTGCCAGTAGCGGTAGGGACAGGATGTACACCGGGGAGCTGTTTTTT
.	TRBV4-2	TRBD1	TRBJ1-1	CASSQGLQTGINTEAFF	TGTGCCAGCAGCCAAGGTTTGCAGACAGGGATAAACACTGAAGCTTTCTTT
.	TRBV29-1	TRBD2	TRBJ2-3	CSVTGTSGGKDTQYF	TGCAGCGTTACTGGGACTAGCGGGGGGAAAGATACGCAGTATTTT
few	TRBV7-2	.	TRBJ2-2	CASSLWGVDTGELFF	TGTGCCAGCAGCTTATGGGGGGTAGACACCGGGGAGCTGTTTTTT
once	TRBV20-1	TRBD2	TRBJ2-5	CSASPPGGGTETQYF	TGCAGTGCTAGTCCACCCGGGGGAGGGACAGAGACCCAGTACTTC
.	TRBV7-8	.	TRBJ1-5	CASSLMFAGVGNQPQHF	TGTGCCAGCAGCTTAATGTTCGCGGGTGTGGGCAATCAGCCCCAGCATTTT
.	TRBV5-1	TRBD1	TRBJ1-4	CASRGTGATNEKLFF	TGCGCCAGCAGGGGGACAGGGGCAACTAATGAAAAACTGTTTTTT
once	TRBV3-1/TRBV3-2	.	TRBJ2-3	CASSQDTTDTDTQYF	TGTGCCAGCAGCCAAGATACGACAGACACAGATACGCAGTATTTT
.	TRBV5-1	.	TRBJ2-2	CASSPQPSGDTGELFF	TGCGCCAGCAGCCCGCAACCCAGCGGTGACACCGGGGAGCTGTTTTTT
.	TRBV20-1	.	TRBJ2-5	CSARVGAAQYF	TGCAGTGCTAGAGTGGGAGCGGCCCAGTACTTC
.	TRBV30	.	TRBJ2-1	CAWRGGAGSYNEQFF	TGTGCCTGGAGGGGCGGGGCGGGCTCCTACAATGAGCAGTTCTTC
.	TRBV6-5	.	TRBJ2-7	CASRTPGYEQYF	TGTGCCAGCAGGACGCCGGGTTACGAGCAGTACTTC
once	TRBV4-1	TRBD1	TRBJ2-4	CASSQDGGNRGQNIQYF	TGCGCCAGCAGCCAAGATGGGGGAAACAGGGGACAAAACATTCAGTACTTC